These 22 T cell receptor beta chains share one sample of origin, sequenced in a study of cytomegalovirus exposure and HLA in healthy donors. Both 60 Vbeta primers and 13 Jbeta primers went into the PCR. The table came from immunoSEQ multiplex PCR; TCRdb's copy has only in-frame clones and leaves some out. The table records 150,000 to 200,000 clones, around four fifths of them present only once. Sequencing used PBMCs. The receptors were sampled from a man aged 18 to 30 in good health and CMV-seronegative.

This clone has a handful of counts. V gene TRBV2 combines with J gene TRBJ2-2; 12 nucleotides line up with TRBD1. The CDR3 contains 14 residues. Per germline, CDR1 SNHLY and CDR2 FYNNEI. With V trimmed by 8 bases and J by 5 bases, 3 bases remained unmatched. Here the CDR3 reads CASWDRGQTGELFF. As DNA, the CDR3 is TGTGCCAGCTGGGACAGGGGGCAAACCGGGGAGCTGTTTTTT.

V gene TRBV18 combines with J gene TRBJ2-1, with 7 bases lining up with TRBD1. This CDR3 has 14 residues. Germline V gene data show CDR1 as KGHSH and CDR2 as LQKENI. Unmatched junction bases numbered 10, after V lost 4 bases and J lost 10 bases. CDR3 nucleotides: TGTGCCAGCTCACACCGGGACAGCGGACGGGAGCAGTTCTTC. Translating it yields CASSHRDSGREQFF. The full variable domain, its missing parts supplied by reference TRBV18 and TRBJ2-1, is NAGVMQNPRHLVRRRGQEARLRCSPMKGHSHVYWYRQLPEEGLKFMVYLQKENIIDESGMPKERFSAEFPKEGPSILRIQQVVRGDSAAYFCASSHRDSGREQFFGPGTRLTVL.

The chain is built from TRBV7-9 and TRBJ2-3; perhaps TRBD2 as D (6 bases). The germline V gene encodes CDR1 SEHNR and CDR2 FQNEAQ (reference sequence). The CDR3 extends over 16 amino acids. V lost 5 bases and J 0 bases, leaving 15 bases between the germline ends. The CDR3 loop reads CASSPILAPSTDTQYF. CDR3 DNA sequence: TGTGCCAGCAGCCCGATCCTAGCGCCAAGCACAGATACGCAGTATTTT.

Comments on this clone: At one end, the junction sequence differs from germline, possibly due to a read error. CDR3 bases: TGTGCCAGCAGCTTGGGGTCTAGGACAGTCGAAAGCTCGAACTTC. It translates to CASSLGSRTVESSNF. The chain recombines TRBV5-5 with TRBJ2-7; TRBD1 might be the D (6 bases). Germline V gene lookup returns CDR1 SGHKS and CDR2 YYEKEE (reference sequence). The CDR3 totals 15 residues.

This sequence joins TRBV5-1 and TRBJ1-2; TRBD1 aligns across 7 bases. Losses at the gene ends were 0 bases for V and 8 bases for J; bases not matched to a gene: 28. This CDR3 spans 21 amino acids. CDR1 is SGHRS and CDR2 is YFSETQ in the germline V gene. The CDR3 DNA sequence: TGCGCCAGCAGCTTGGGACGACAGGGCCTAATCCCCCCCCACTCAAGACGGGGCTACACCTTC. Translated, it gives CASSLGRQGLIPPHSRRGYTF.

The chain uses TRBV28 and TRBJ2-4; tentative D call: TRBD2 (5 bases). The CDR3 is 16 residues long. V lost 1 base to trimming and J lost 0 bases, with 10 bases between them. Germline-derived CDR1 and CDR2 are MDHEN and SYDVKM. The CDR3 DNA reads TGTGCCAGCAGTTTATCGGCTAGCCGAGCCAAAAACATTCAGTACTTC. This codes for CASSLSASRAKNIQYF.

CDR3 region: CASSLFLLNEQFF. Written as DNA, the CDR3 is TGTGCCAGCAGCTTGTTTCTATTGAATGAGCAGTTCTTC. This chain connects TRBV5-6 to TRBJ2-1, with D uncertain. V lost 1 base and J lost 7, with 9 bases in between. CDR3 size: 13 residues. The germline gives CDR1 SGHDT, CDR2 YYEEEE.

The chain couples TRBV6-5 to TRBJ2-7, with 8 nucleotides matching TRBD2. The CDR3 has 14 residues. V shed 1 base, J shed 6 bases, and the junction held 5 bases outside the gene matches. Germline values: CDR1 MNHEY, CDR2 SVGAGI. CDR3 loop: CASSYFSGDAEQYF. The CDR3 DNA sequence: TGTGCCAGCAGTTACTTTAGCGGGGACGCCGAGCAGTACTTC.

The gene calls are TRBV4-1 and TRBJ1-1; the D is unclear. The CDR3 is 16 amino acids. V was cut by 1 base and J by 5 bases, with 17 bases left in between. From germline, CDR1 is MGHRA and CDR2 YSYEKL. The CDR3 loop is CASSQGKNPWRTEAFF. Here the CDR3 DNA reads TGCGCCAGCAGCCAAGGGAAGAATCCATGGAGGACTGAAGCTTTCTTT.

V is TRBV4-1 and J is TRBJ2-1, with TRBD2 matching 10 bases. Germline trimming cut 0 bases from V and 8 bases from J; bases unmatched to any gene: 10. The CDR3 covers 17 residues. Per the germline V gene, CDR1 is MGHRA and CDR2 is YSYEKL. This chain's CDR3 is CASSQDGAGGPVDEQFF. Here the CDR3 DNA reads TGCGCCAGCAGCCAAGATGGAGCGGGAGGGCCGGTAGATGAGCAGTTCTTC.

The chain recombines TRBV27 with TRBJ2-1; TRBD2 agrees at 11 bases. J was trimmed by 8 bases and V by 2 bases; bases with no gene match: 8. The CDR3 length is 16 residues. Germline values: CDR1 MNHEY, CDR2 SMNVEV (reference sequence). In DNA form, the CDR3 reads TGTGCCAGCAGTTTAACGACTAGCGGGACTCAGTATGAGCAGTTCTTC. This sequence encodes CASSLTTSGTQYEQFF.

V is TRBV27 and J is TRBJ2-3; 11 bases map to TRBD2. With 3 bases clipped from V and 5 bases from J, the junction kept 7 bases outside the gene matches. Germline values: CDR1 MNHEY, CDR2 SMNVEV (reference sequence). CDR3 size: 16 residues. The CDR3 region is CASSFWIAGGEDTQYF. CDR3 in DNA: TGTGCCAGCAGTTTCTGGATAGCGGGAGGGGAAGATACGCAGTATTTT.

The rearrangement links TRBV7-9 to TRBJ1-4; D may be TRBD1 (5 bases). Trimming took off 1 base at V and 7 bases at J, with 7 bases between the two ends. This CDR3 has 13 amino acids. Germline V gene sequence: CDR1 SEHNR, CDR2 FQNEAQ (reference sequence). In DNA, the CDR3 is TGTGCCAGCAGCTTAGGTAGGGGTGAAAAACTGTTTTTT. Translated: CASSLGRGEKLFF.

The rearrangement links TRBV19 to TRBJ1-6, with a possible D match to TRBD1 (6 bases). The CDR3 totals 15 residues. The V and J ends lost 4 bases and 5 bases respectively, with 12 bases between them. Germline CDR1 LNHDA, CDR2 SQIVND (reference sequence). The CDR3 region is CASSTLDRNNSPLHF. Here the CDR3 DNA reads TGTGCCAGTAGTACCCTGGACAGAAATAATTCACCCCTCCACTTT.

The gene calls are TRBV11-3 and TRBJ2-1; TRBD1 matches at 12 bases. The CDR3 is 15 amino acids. CDR1 and CDR2 from the germline V gene are SGHNT and YENEEA. The V segment lost 3 bases and the J segment 8 bases; nucleotides outside the gene matches: 5. The CDR3, as DNA: TGTGCCAGCAGCTTGGAGGGGACAGGGGGCCATGAGCAGTTCTTC. It codes for CASSLEGTGGHEQFF.

This clone was recorded once. The genes are TRBV7-9 and TRBJ1-5; 9 nucleotides align to TRBD1. The germline CDR1 and CDR2 sequences are SEHNR and FQNEAQ (reference sequence). The CDR3 consists of 14 residues. The junction had 4 bases not matched to a gene; V was cut back by 10 bases and J by 0 bases. The CDR3 sequence: CATGTGYSNQPQHF. CDR3 nucleotide sequence: TGTGCCACCGGGACAGGGTATAGCAATCAGCCCCAGCATTTT.

The table lists this clone with a count of one. This chain joins TRBV15 and TRBJ1-5; D is undetermined. Between the trimmed V and J ends, which lost 0 bases and 11 bases, there was a span of 11 bases. Germline loops: CDR1 LNHNV, CDR2 YYDKDF (reference sequence). The CDR3 has 13 residues. The CDR3 nucleotides are TGTGCCACCAGCAGAGAGCGCCGGGGATCCCAGCATTTT. The encoded protein is CATSRERRGSQHF.

The J gene is TRBJ1-2, the V gene TRBV7-9; TRBD1 matches 10 bases. The V segment lost 5 bases and the J segment 1 base; nucleotides outside the gene matches: 4. CDR3 size: 15 residues. Germline V CDR1 and CDR2: SEHNR, FQNEAQ (reference sequence). CDR3 residues: CASSRGQGDNYGYTF. The CDR3 DNA sequence: TGTGCCAGCAGCCGCGGACAGGGGGATAACTATGGCTACACCTTC.

The chain carries TRBV5-5 and TRBJ1-3, with unresolved D. Trimming left V 0 bases short and J 0 bases short, with 10 bases between. Per the germline V gene, CDR1 is SGHKS and CDR2 is YYEKEE (reference sequence). This CDR3 is built from 16 residues. CDR3 in amino acids: CASSLEEGLSGNTIYF. In DNA form, the CDR3 reads TGTGCCAGCAGCTTGGAGGAGGGCCTCTCTGGAAACACCATATATTTT.

The CDR3 region has the DNA TGTGCCACCAGCAGACGGACAGGGAAGAGTCAGCCCCAGCATTTT. Translation: CATSRRTGKSQPQHF. The V gene is TRBV15, the J gene TRBJ1-5; 8 nucleotides line up with TRBD1. V lost 2 bases, J lost 6 bases, and 6 bases stayed unmatched. The CDR3 covers 15 residues. From germline, CDR1 is LNHNV and CDR2 YYDKDF (reference sequence).

This chain connects TRBV4-1 to TRBJ1-5; D remains unclear. The V end was cut by 0 bases, the J end by 9 bases, with 6 bases between. From germline, CDR1 is MGHRA and CDR2 YSYEKL. CDR3 length: 12 amino acids. CDR3 residues: CASSQDAGPQHF. DNA for the CDR3: TGCGCCAGCAGCCAAGATGCGGGGCCCCAGCATTTT.

This clone appeared once. The chain employs TRBV18 and TRBJ1-5; 7 bases line up with TRBD1. Germline CDR1 reads KGHSH; CDR2 reads LQKENI. V was clipped by 3 bases and J by 6 bases; unmatched bases: 5. The CDR3 is 14 amino acids. The CDR3 here is CASSPGTAGQPQHF. CDR3 DNA: TGTGCCAGCTCACCCGGGACAGCCGGTCAGCCCCAGCATTTT.